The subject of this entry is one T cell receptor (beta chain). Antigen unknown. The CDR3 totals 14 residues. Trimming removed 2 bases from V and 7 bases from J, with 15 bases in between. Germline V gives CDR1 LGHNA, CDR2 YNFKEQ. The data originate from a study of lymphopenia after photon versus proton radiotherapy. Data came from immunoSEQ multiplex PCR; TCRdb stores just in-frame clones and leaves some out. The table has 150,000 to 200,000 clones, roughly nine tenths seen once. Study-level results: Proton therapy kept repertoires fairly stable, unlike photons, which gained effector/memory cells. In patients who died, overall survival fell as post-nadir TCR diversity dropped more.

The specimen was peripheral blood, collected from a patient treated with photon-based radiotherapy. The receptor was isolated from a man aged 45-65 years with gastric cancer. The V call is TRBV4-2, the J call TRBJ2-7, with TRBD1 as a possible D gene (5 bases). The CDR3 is CASSQTGSALEQYF. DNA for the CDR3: TGTGCCAGCAGCCAAACAGGTTCGGCCTTGGAGCAGTACTTC.